The source of this T cell receptor beta chain is a study of blood T cell repertoires in COVID-19 (dated by TCRdb to 2020 to 2021). Regarding the research as a whole: The collaborator samples originated in the United States, Italy and Spain and spanned the acute and convalescent phases of COVID-19. The material from the prospective study consisted of cDNA or gDNA derived from T cells, B-cell-depleted T cells, or PBMCs. The dataset comprised deeply sampled blood TCRbeta repertoires from subjects exposed to, actively infected with, or recovered from COVID-19. The repertoires were released in a freely available public database intended as a resource for research on the immune response to SARS-CoV-2. Samples were obtained from the ongoing ImmuneRACE study (first 160 participants) and from 1,000 to 1,500 subjects provided by 6 global collaborators. A de-identified subject ID, COVID-19 status, age in years and sex were almost always included in the sample metadata. Where available, HLA class I and class II types were taken from metadata supplied by the sample provider and were not determined by assay-based typing. Summary of the overall study and its limitations: Clinical and demographic metadata were provided uncurated, with the amount varying by source and participant.

The collaborating institutions used their own protocols to collect whole blood in K2EDTA tubes. For TCRbeta analysis, collaborators shipped samples in one of three forms: frozen whole blood, isolated PBMCs, or DNA extracted from either of those sample types. TCRbeta CDR3 regions were amplified from genomic DNA using the immunoSEQ Assay, a bias-controlled multiplex PCR. As for the original processing: The number of nucleated cells in each sample was estimated from the amplification of reference gene primers within the assay. Sequence reads were collapsed and filtered to measure the absolute abundance of every unique TCRbeta CDR3 rearrangement. For each sample, productive Simpson clonality was calculated by taking the square root of Simpson's diversity index across productive rearrangements. The immuneACCESS repertoire file appears here via TCRdb, limited to in-frame rearrangements. These files lack a portion of the clones; in checked studies, under half of the deficit traces to unresolved V genes, and the cause of the others is not known. From that table come the V and J calls and clone size; the DNA was used to work out D and trimming. This sample holds about 130,000 clones; less than 90% were observed only once. The ten top clones hold around 6.3% of the sample.

On this clone: This receptor's antigen is unknown. No quality values exist for individual bases; no much larger clone is one base distant.

The sequence derives from a man older than 75 with active or convalescent COVID-19. Sequenced: peripheral blood.

The DNA sequence is TGTGCCAGCAGTCACCACCCTGGGGACAGGTCGTTTTATTCACCCCTCCACTTT. This yields the protein CASSHHPGDRSFYSPLHF. Rearrangement joined TRBV6-6 to TRBJ1-6; the junction holds 8 bases that match TRBD1. CDR1 and CDR2 were assigned from the germline V gene (reference sequence) as MNHNY and SVGAGI. The junction shows trimming of 5 bases on V and 8 bases on J, and the gene matches do not reach 17 bases of it. The CDR3 runs 18 residues from the cysteine to the phenylalanine. Here the CDR3 DNA is all that survives: 54 bases in frame from base 1.